The 13 T cell receptor beta chains below come from one sample, sequenced in a study of cytomegalovirus exposure and HLA in healthy donors. This PCR relied on a set of 60 Vbeta primers and 13 Jbeta primers. The method was immunoSEQ multiplex PCR; TCRdb's version includes in-frame clones alone and lacks a portion of them. The table includes 90,000 to 100,000 clones, approximately 70% detected once. Sequenced material: PBMCs. These receptor sequences come from a man aged 45-65 years in good health and CMV-seronegative.

V usage is TRBV28 and J usage is TRBJ1-5; no clear D. This CDR3 contains 11 residues. V dropped 6 bases and J dropped 10 bases, with 10 bases sitting between them. CDR1 and CDR2 (germline): MDHEN, SYDVKM. CDR3 nucleotide sequence: TGTGCCAGCAGGGCCGGGAACCCCCAGCATTTT. As protein: CASRAGNPQHF.

V usage is TRBV7-9 and J usage is TRBJ2-5, with TRBD1 matching over 8 bases. Germline trimming cut 4 bases from V and 11 bases from J; bases unmatched to any gene: 15. Germline CDR1 is SEHNR and CDR2 is FQNEAQ (reference sequence). CDR3 size: 15 residues. The CDR3 bases are TGTGCCAGCAGCTCGATAGGGACAGGTCTCTCAGAGCAGTACTTC. Translated: CASSSIGTGLSEQYF.

This clone appeared a few times. V and J are TRBV29-1 and TRBJ2-2, with D uncertain. CDR1 and CDR2 from the germline V gene are SQVTM and ANQGSEA. V lost 7 bases and J lost 5, with 14 bases in between. There are 13 residues in the CDR3. CDR3 coding DNA: TGCAGCGCCGCCCCCCCCGGGACCGGGGAGCTGTTTTTT. Translated: CSAAPPGTGELFF.

The chain couples TRBV28 to TRBJ2-2, with 11 bases lining up with TRBD2. The length of the CDR3 is 16 residues. CDR1 and CDR2 from the germline V gene are MDHEN and SYDVKM. V was pared by 2 bases and J by 6 bases, with 5 bases of the junction left unmatched. The CDR3 reads CASSLSVAGGPGELFF. CDR3 nucleotide sequence: TGTGCCAGCAGTTTAAGTGTAGCGGGAGGGCCCGGGGAGCTGTTTTTT.

As concerns this clone: Its ends do not fully match the called genes, so a read error is possible. The sample holds other DNA sequences that translate to the same CDR3. The V and J genes are TRBV7-9 and TRBJ1-4, with a tentative D call TRBD1 (6 bases). CDR3 size: 14 residues. The V gene's germline CDR1 is SEHNR and CDR2 FQNEAQ (reference sequence). CDR3 residues: CASSLGQGMEKLFF. CDR3 coding DNA: TGTGCCAGCAGTTTAGGGCAGGGGATGGAAAAACTGTTTTTT.

In this sample, this clone turned up a few times. This chain joins TRBV7-2 and TRBJ1-5; a weak D match, TRBD1 (6 bases). V was pared by 5 bases and J by 2 bases, with 10 bases between. The CDR3 length is 14 residues. The V gene's germline CDR1 is SGHTA and CDR2 FQGNSA. The chain's CDR3 is CASSTRTGNQPQHF. CDR3 coding DNA: TGTGCCAGCAGCACCCGGACAGGCAATCAGCCCCAGCATTTT.

The chain is built from TRBV29-1 and TRBJ2-5; the match to TRBD2 covers 9 bases. With 5 bases clipped from V and 0 bases from J, the junction kept 7 bases outside the gene matches. The length of the CDR3 is 15 residues. Germline V lookup: CDR1 SQVTM, CDR2 ANQGSEA. CDR3 loop: CSVLRLAAYQETQYF. The CDR3 region has the DNA TGCAGCGTTCTGAGACTAGCGGCGTACCAAGAGACCCAGTACTTC.

The CDR3 here is CASSLTGDYEQYF. In DNA, the CDR3 is TGCGCCAGCAGCTTGACGGGAGACTACGAGCAGTACTTC. J is TRBJ2-7 and V is TRBV5-1; possibly TRBD2 for D (6 bases). V was cut by 1 base and J by 3 bases, with 8 bases left in between. Germline V gives CDR1 SGHRS, CDR2 YFSETQ. This CDR3 spans 13 amino acids.

This clone appeared a few times. The chain employs TRBV11-1 and TRBJ2-1, with 8 bases fitting TRBD2. J was trimmed by 8 bases and V by 0 bases; bases with no gene match: 3. Germline V CDR1 and CDR2: SGHAT, FQDESV (reference sequence). This CDR3 has 14 residues. The CDR3 loop reads CASSLARTSYEQFF. In DNA, the CDR3 is TGTGCCAGCAGCTTAGCGCGGACTAGCTATGAGCAGTTCTTC.

This clone came up a few times. The chain links TRBV19 to TRBJ1-2; TRBD1 matches at 8 bases. The CDR3 consists of 16 residues. Germline assignment: CDR1 LNHDA and CDR2 SQIVND (reference sequence). Unmatched junction bases numbered 13, after V lost 6 bases and J lost 4 bases. This CDR3 reads CASSPERQGKSYGYTF. CDR3 nucleotides: TGTGCCAGTAGCCCAGAACGACAGGGGAAAAGCTATGGCTACACCTTC.

This chain joins TRBV19 and TRBJ1-1; a weak D match, TRBD1 (5 bases). The CDR3 extends over 14 amino acids. The V gene's germline CDR1 is LNHDA and CDR2 SQIVND (reference sequence). The V end was cut by 1 base, the J end by 4 bases, with 10 bases between. DNA of the CDR3: TGTGCCAGTAGTATAGGGCAGGGCAGCACTGAAGCTTTCTTT. Translation: CASSIGQGSTEAFF.

The rearrangement joins TRBV5-1 to TRBJ2-3; 11 positions agree with TRBD2. The CDR3 covers 16 residues. The germline gives CDR1 SGHRS, CDR2 YFSETQ. The ends lost 8 bases at V and 1 base at J; junction bases unmatched: 9. DNA of the CDR3: TGCGCCAGGAGGGGCGTGGGACTAGCGGGCACAGATACGCAGTATTTT. Translating it yields CARRGVGLAGTDTQYF.

This clone was counted only a few times. The V gene is TRBV6-6, the J gene TRBJ2-7; 7 bases are a match to TRBD2. Germline V gene lookup returns CDR1 MNHNY and CDR2 SVGAGI (reference sequence). This CDR3 has 16 residues. Germline trimming cut 6 bases from V and 1 base from J; bases unmatched to any gene: 12. The CDR3 coding sequence is TGTGCCAGCAGCTCCGGGACTATTAAAGATTCCTACGAGCAGTACTTC. Its protein is CASSSGTIKDSYEQYF.